This TCR beta chain was recovered during a study of early stage breast cancer tumors. Overall study context: Most of the 16 invasive tumors were ER+, PR+ and HER2-. Under 10 ER+/PR+/HER2- tumors were invasive ductal; a few were invasive lobular. Study results and caveats: Tumor and normal breast were distinguished via blood comparison in about 90% of the 16 patients.

TCRdb's table, derived via immunoSEQ multiplex PCR, lists solely in-frame clones and lacks some. There are about 41,000 clones in the sample; 55% to 75% occur only once, and about 7% lies in the top ten. Looked up from germline, CDR1 is MNHNS and CDR2 is SASEGT. CDR3 length equals 14 residues. V lost 7 bases, J lost 0 bases, and 12 bases lay in between. This clone has more than one count but fewer than ten. No antigen is known for it. Sequencing was done on a sample of blood. The sequence was obtained from a person between 50 and 60 years old with breast cancer. V and J are TRBV6-1 and TRBJ1-2; unclear D gene. The CDR3, as DNA: TGTGCCAGCATCGAGGGAATGGCTAACTATGGCTACACCTTC. It codes for CASIEGMANYGYTF.